The present entry profiles one T cell receptor beta chain with its context. The antigen is not known. V lost 6 bases, J lost 0 bases, and 12 bases lay in between. The CDR3 runs to 16 residues. Patients counted as stable if ophthalmopathy did not develop within 18 months. Subjects aged 18 to 65 presented with newly diagnosed hyperthyroidism of less than 2 months' duration. The data were obtained in a study of T cells in Graves' hyperthyroidism and ophthalmopathy. Study-wide results and limits: Within blood appeared most thyroid clonotypes that had expanded above 0.001. Using 13 V-J features, a model discriminated ophthalmopathy from stable hyperthyroidism.

The investigators amplified TCR beta CDR3 regions from RNA transcripts. HTBI primers drove first-round RT-PCR of the TCR CDR3. TCRdb itself ran the multiplex PCR reads through MiXCR, one entry per CDR3 protein. Among around 300,000 distinct CDR3 sequences listed, roughly 13% were seen once. The sample consisted of blood. The rearrangement uses TRBV12-3 or TRBV12-4 and TRBJ2-6, with D perhaps assigned TRBD1 or TRBD2 (5 bases each). The clonotype was recovered from a woman aged 40 to 50 with Graves' hyperthyroidism. CDR3 residues: CASRPGTDSGANVLTF. Here the CDR3 DNA reads TGTGCCAGCAGACCCGGGACGGACTCTGGGGCCAACGTCCTGACTTTC.